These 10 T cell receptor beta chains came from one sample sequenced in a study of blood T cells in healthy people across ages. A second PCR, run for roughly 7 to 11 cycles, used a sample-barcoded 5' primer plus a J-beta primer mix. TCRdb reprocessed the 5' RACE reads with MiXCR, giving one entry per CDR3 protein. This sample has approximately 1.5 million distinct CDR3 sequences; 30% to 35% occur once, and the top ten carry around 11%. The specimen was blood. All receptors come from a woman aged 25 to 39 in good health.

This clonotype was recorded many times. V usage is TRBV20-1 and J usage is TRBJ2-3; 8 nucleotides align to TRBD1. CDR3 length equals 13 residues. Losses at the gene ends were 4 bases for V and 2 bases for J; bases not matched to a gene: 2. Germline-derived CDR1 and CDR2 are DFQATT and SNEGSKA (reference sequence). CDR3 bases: TGCAGTGCTACGGACAGGGTCACAGATACGCAGTATTTT. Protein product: CSATDRVTDTQYF.

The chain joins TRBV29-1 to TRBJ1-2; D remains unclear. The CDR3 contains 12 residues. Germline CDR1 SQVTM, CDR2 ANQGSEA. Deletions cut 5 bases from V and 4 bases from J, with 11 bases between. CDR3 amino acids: CSVYRRIYGYTF. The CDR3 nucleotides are TGCAGCGTTTATAGAAGGATCTATGGCTACACCTTC.

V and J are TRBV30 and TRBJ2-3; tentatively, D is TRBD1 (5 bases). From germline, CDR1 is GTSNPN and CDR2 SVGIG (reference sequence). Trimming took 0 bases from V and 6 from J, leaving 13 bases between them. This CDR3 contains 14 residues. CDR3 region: CAWSVPKGMDTQYF. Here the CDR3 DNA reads TGTGCCTGGAGTGTACCCAAGGGGATGGATACGCAGTATTTT.

CDR3 nucleotides: TGCGCCAGCAGCCAAGTAGAGGTTACTGGCAATCAGCCCCAGCATTTT. It encodes CASSQVEVTGNQPQHF. This chain links TRBV4-1 with TRBJ1-5; D gene uncertain. Trimming stripped 1 base from V and 2 bases from J, with 12 bases between. Looked up from germline, CDR1 is MGHRA and CDR2 is YSYEKL. The CDR3 contains 16 residues.

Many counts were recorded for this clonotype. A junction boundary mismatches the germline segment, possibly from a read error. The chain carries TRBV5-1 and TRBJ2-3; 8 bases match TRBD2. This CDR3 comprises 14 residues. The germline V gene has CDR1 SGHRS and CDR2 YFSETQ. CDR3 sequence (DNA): TGTGCCAGCAGTAATAGCGGGGGCACAGATACGCAGTATTTT. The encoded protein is CASSNSGGTDTQYF.

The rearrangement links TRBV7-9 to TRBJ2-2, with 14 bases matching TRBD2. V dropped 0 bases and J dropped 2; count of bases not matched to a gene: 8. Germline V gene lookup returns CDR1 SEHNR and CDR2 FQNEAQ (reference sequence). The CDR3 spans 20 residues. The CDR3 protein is CASSLATGTSGGLNTGELFF. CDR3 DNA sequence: TGTGCCAGCAGCTTAGCGACCGGGACTAGCGGGGGATTAAACACCGGGGAGCTGTTTTTT.

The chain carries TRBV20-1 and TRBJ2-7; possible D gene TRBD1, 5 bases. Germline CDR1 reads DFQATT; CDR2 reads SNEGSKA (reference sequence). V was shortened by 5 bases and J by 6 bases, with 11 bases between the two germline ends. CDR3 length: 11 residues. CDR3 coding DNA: TGCAGTGCTTCTCAGGGCCTCGAGCAGTACTTC. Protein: CSASQGLEQYF.

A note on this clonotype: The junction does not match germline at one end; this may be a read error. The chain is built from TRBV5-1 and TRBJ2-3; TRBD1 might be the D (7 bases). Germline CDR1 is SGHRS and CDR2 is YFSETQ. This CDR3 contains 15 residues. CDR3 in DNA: TGCGCCAGCAACTTGGCCGGAGGGGGCGGGGATACGCAGTATTTT. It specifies CASNLAGGGGDTQYF.

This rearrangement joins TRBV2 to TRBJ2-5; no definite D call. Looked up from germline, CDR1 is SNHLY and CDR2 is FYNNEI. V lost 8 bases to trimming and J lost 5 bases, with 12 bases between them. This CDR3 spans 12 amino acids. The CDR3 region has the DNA TGTGCCAGCTTCTGGGGTCTGGAGACCCAGTACTTC. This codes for CASFWGLETQYF.

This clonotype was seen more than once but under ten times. The CDR3 loop reads CAISEPTISNEQFF. The DNA for the CDR3 is TGTGCCATCAGTGAGCCTACCATTAGCAATGAGCAGTTCTTC. The chain links TRBV10-3 to TRBJ2-1, with D uncertain. The CDR3 is made up of 14 amino acids. From germline, CDR1 is ENHRY and CDR2 SYGVKD. V was pared by 2 bases and J by 6 bases, with 11 bases between.